The clone carrying this TCR beta chain was counted ten times or more. What it binds is unknown. This specimen comes from a study of T-cell memory formation after mild COVID-19. Whole-study context: TCR clusters showed largely donor specificity. Study-level findings and limits: The CD4+ clones that contracted clustered mainly within CM and EM, and the CD8+ clones concentrated in EMRA. Clones contracting day 15 to 85 were balanced CD4/CD8; later expanders leaned CD4+.

It was 5'RACE with constant-segment primers that produced the TCR alpha and TCR beta cDNA libraries, which carried sample barcodes and UMIs. TCRdb ran MiXCR on the 5' RACE reads and lists one entry per CDR3 protein. This sample has over 450,000 distinct CDR3 sequences, with roughly 21% found just once. The CDR3 loop spans 14 amino acids. CDR1 is SGHTA, CDR2 FQGNSA, per germline. Trimming shortened V by 1 base and J by 4 bases, and 7 bases separated the two germline ends. The V call is TRBV7-2, the J call TRBJ2-2, with a tentative D call TRBD1 (5 bases). Sequencing was performed on PBMCs or a T cell subset sorted from them (not recorded which). This TCR came from an adult woman who had mild COVID-19 (a few samples of this study predate the infection). Cell type and time point are not known. The CDR3, as DNA: TGTGCCAGCAGCTTAGGCAGGGCCACCGGGGAGCTGTTTTTT. Its protein is CASSLGRATGELFF.